This T cell receptor (beta chain) was retrieved from a study of CD8 T cells in Susac syndrome. The study, taken as a whole, reports: It was acknowledged by the study that relatively few individuals were included in its TCR sequencing and HLA analysis.

This clonotype was observed a few times. Its antigen is still unknown. The authors sequenced TCR beta from blood CD8+ and CD4+ T cells. The CDR3 is made up of 13 amino acids. Germline CDR1 reads SGDLS; CDR2 reads YYNGEE. Germline trimming cut 7 bases from V and 2 bases from J; bases unmatched to any gene: 4. Random hexamers were used to reverse transcribe roughly 0.45 to 1 ug of RNA. TCR beta CDR3 was amplified by immunoSEQ multiplex PCR. This amplification extended across 54 Vbeta and 13 Jbeta segments. Using its own MiXCR run on the immunoSEQ multiplex PCR reads, TCRdb lists one record per CDR3 protein. The sample consists of about 140,000 distinct CDR3 sequences, 90% to 95% of them appearing once.

The J gene is TRBJ2-3, the V gene TRBV9; 7 nucleotides match TRBD1. The receptor was isolated from a human donor in good health. The sample taken for sequencing was CD8+ T cells from PBMCs. The CDR3 here is CASDGTDTDTQYF. The CDR3 coding sequence is TGTGCCAGCGACGGGACAGACACAGATACGCAGTATTTT.